These 6 T cell receptor beta chains were all obtained from the same sample, sequenced in a study of blood T cell repertoires in COVID-19. Some clones are missing from TCRdb's copy, which holds only in-frame ones; the method was immunoSEQ multiplex PCR. The repertoire holds roughly 50,000 clones, with around 86% as singletons. The sequenced sample was peripheral blood. The receptors were sampled from a woman over 75 with acute or convalescent COVID-19.

This sequence joins TRBV5-1 and TRBJ1-5, with D unresolved. Germline loops: CDR1 SGHRS, CDR2 YFSETQ. CDR3 length equals 13 residues. V shed 2 bases and J shed 5 bases, with 8 bases lying between them. The CDR3 DNA is TGCGCCAGCAGCTTTGATCCGGATCAGCCCCAGCATTTT. Residues: CASSFDPDQPQHF.

This clone was seen only once. This sequence joins TRBV11-2 and TRBJ2-7, with TRBD1 identical over 8 bases. Germline lookup yields CDR1 SGHAT and CDR2 FQNNGV. V was clipped by 5 bases and J by 6 bases; unmatched bases: 6. CDR3 length: 13 residues. For the CDR3, the DNA is TGTGCCAGCAGCCAGGACAGGGTCCCCGAGCAGTACTTC. Protein: CASSQDRVPEQYF.

The rearrangement joins TRBV10-3 to TRBJ2-7; 11 bases map to TRBD2. The length of the CDR3 is 14 residues. CDR1 and CDR2 (germline): ENHRY, SYGVKD. The trim removed 2 bases at V and 6 bases at J, leaving 3 bases unmatched. CDR3 nucleotide sequence: TGTGCCATCAGTGAGATAGCGGGGGGGAGCGAGCAGTACTTC. It specifies CAISEIAGGSEQYF.

CDR3 sequence (DNA): TGTGCCAGCAGCTTGGGACAGGAGACGGACATTCAGTACTTC. Translated, it gives CASSLGQETDIQYF. V gene TRBV5-4 combines with J gene TRBJ2-4; D may be TRBD1 (6 bases). Germline CDR1 is SGHNT and CDR2 is YYREEE (reference sequence). The V gene lost 0 bases and the J gene lost 8 bases, with 12 bases spanning the gap. The CDR3 contains 14 residues.

This clone was observed a single time. V and J are TRBV7-8 and TRBJ1-4, with 8 bases identical to TRBD1. Germline CDR1 is SGHVS and CDR2 is FQNEAQ. Trimming took 2 bases from V and 8 from J; bases not matched to a gene: 4. The CDR3 length is 14 residues. For the CDR3, the DNA is TGTGCCAGCAGCTTATCACAGGGGGGCGAAAAACTGTTTTTT. Amino acid sequence: CASSLSQGGEKLFF.

This chain connects TRBV19 to TRBJ1-4; D gene unclear. CDR1 and CDR2 (germline): LNHDA, SQIVND (reference sequence). Trimming shortened V by 6 bases and J by 0 bases, and 11 bases separated the two germline ends. The CDR3 is 15 amino acids. CDR3 bases: TGTGCCAGTAGGCTACAGTCATCAACTAATGAAAAACTGTTTTTT. This translates into CASRLQSSTNEKLFF. The full variable domain, in which reference TRBV19 and TRBJ1-4 provide the parts outside the CDR3, is DGGITQSPKYLFRKEGQNVTLSCEQNLNHDAMYWYRQDPGQGLRLIYYSQIVNDFQKGDIAEGYSVSREKKESFPLTVTSAQKNPTAFYLCASRLQSSTNEKLFFGSGTQLSVL.